The next 10 T cell receptor beta chains were all read from a single sample in a study of OX40 agonist ivuxolimab in advanced cancers. Assay: immunoSEQ multiplex PCR; the TCRdb copy retains only in-frame clones and omits some. The sample yields 85,000 to 100,000 clones, 70% to 90% seen once. This material consisted of CD4+ or CD8+ T cells sorted from blood, taken in a trial of the OX40 agonist ivuxolimab. The source is an adult with an advanced solid tumor such as melanoma, head and neck, liver or kidney cancer.

The genes are TRBV10-2 and TRBJ2-3, with 8 bases that match TRBD1. Germline V gene lookup returns CDR1 WSHSY and CDR2 SAAADI. V was pared by 7 bases and J by 11 bases, with 14 bases of the junction left unmatched. The CDR3 totals 14 residues. CDR3 DNA sequence: TGCGCCAGCATGAGGTTGCAGGGGGCAAGTATGCAGTATTTT. Protein product: CASMRLQGASMQYF.

The chain recombines TRBV4-1 with TRBJ2-3; 7 bases are a match to TRBD2. Germline V gene lookup returns CDR1 MGHRA and CDR2 YSYEKL. The ends lost 2 bases at V and 6 bases at J; junction bases unmatched: 26. The CDR3 totals 21 residues. DNA of the CDR3: TGCGCCAGCAGCCAACAAACGCTAAAAGCGGGATATTCCCACACATCCGATACGCAGTATTTT. Its translation is CASSQQTLKAGYSHTSDTQYF.

CDR3 in DNA: TGCAGCGGCAAACAGGGGGCCTTAGACGAGCAGTACTTC. This encodes CSGKQGALDEQYF. The chain has TRBV29-1 and TRBJ2-7, with TRBD1 matching over 9 bases. In germline, CDR1 is SQVTM, CDR2 ANQGSEA. V was clipped by 7 bases and J by 5 bases; unmatched bases: 9. The CDR3 runs to 13 residues.

The chain carries TRBV9 and TRBJ2-5, with 7 nucleotides matching TRBD2. The germline CDR1 and CDR2 sequences are SGDLS and YYNGEE. V trimming: 0 bases; J trimming: 2 bases; junction bases outside the gene matches: 1. This CDR3 has 14 amino acids. CDR3 in DNA: TGTGCCAGCAGCGTAGGGACTAGACAAGAGACCCAGTACTTC. This codes for CASSVGTRQETQYF.

This chain joins TRBV13 and TRBJ1-2, with D tentatively TRBD1 (5 bases). This CDR3 is 15 amino acids long. The V gene lost 1 base and the J gene lost 2 bases, with 11 bases spanning the gap. Germline V gene data show CDR1 as PRHDT and CDR2 as FYEKMQ (reference sequence). CDR3 amino acids: CASSLVAGRNYGYTF. Written as DNA, the CDR3 is TGTGCCAGCAGCTTAGTGGCAGGGAGGAACTATGGCTACACCTTC.

V and J are TRBV27 and TRBJ1-5; 8 bases line up with TRBD1. This CDR3 is 15 amino acids long. J lost 6 bases, V lost 4 bases, and 8 bases had no gene match. From germline, CDR1 is MNHEY and CDR2 SMNVEV (reference sequence). In DNA, the CDR3 is TGTGCCAGCAGTTACGGACAGGGTTTCTCTCAGCCCCAGCATTTT. It specifies CASSYGQGFSQPQHF.

The chain recombines TRBV5-1 with TRBJ1-5; tentative D call: TRBD1 (6 bases). Germline CDR1 reads SGHRS; CDR2 reads YFSETQ. The CDR3 is made up of 13 amino acids. The V gene lost 2 bases and the J gene lost 5 bases, with 8 bases spanning the gap. CDR3 protein: CASSLGGDQPQHF. CDR3 nucleotide sequence: TGCGCCAGCAGCTTAGGGGGGGATCAGCCCCAGCATTTT.

The chain employs TRBV6-1 and TRBJ2-5; 10 bases fit TRBD2. This CDR3 comprises 15 residues. V lost 3 bases to trimming and J lost 5 bases; unmatched junction nucleotides: 6. Germline CDR1 reads MNHNS; CDR2 reads SASEGT. CDR3 amino acids: CASSDREREGETQYF. Written as DNA, the CDR3 is TGTGCCAGCAGTGATAGGGAGCGGGAGGGGGAGACCCAGTACTTC.

This clone was counted only a few times. The chain employs TRBV28 and TRBJ1-6; 8 bases map to TRBD1. Germline V lookup: CDR1 MDHEN, CDR2 SYDVKM. V was pared by 5 bases and J by 13 bases, with 13 bases of the junction left unmatched. CDR3 length: 15 amino acids. The CDR3 here is CASSGLGQVQAPLHF. Here the CDR3 DNA reads TGTGCCAGCAGTGGGCTGGGACAGGTCCAGGCGCCCCTCCACTTT.

The chain carries TRBV7-9 and TRBJ2-6, with 11 nucleotides matching TRBD1. CDR1 SEHNR and CDR2 FQNEAQ come from the germline V gene (reference sequence). The CDR3 consists of 17 residues. V dropped 5 bases and J dropped 0; count of bases not matched to a gene: 3. CDR3 residues: CASSLGQGASGANVLTF. Here the CDR3 DNA reads TGTGCCAGCAGCCTCGGACAGGGGGCCTCTGGGGCCAACGTCCTGACTTTC.